Below are 11 T cell receptor beta chains sequenced from a single sample in a study of human T cells and chemical hapten exposure. TCRdb re-called the RACE reads with MiXCR, one entry per CDR3 protein. The profile shows roughly 45,000 distinct CDR3 sequences, about 10% of them singletons. As for time point: patch test 1, 2 weeks after DPC sensitization. Treatment of the sample: therapeutic diphenylcyclopropenone sensitization with weekly scalp DPC. Sample: whole blood, taken in connection with sensitization to the hapten diphenylcyclopropenone (DPC). The receptor set was obtained from a woman aged 45-59 years with alopecia areata. Some clones in this sample may be carry-over from other donors' samples.

There are many counts of this clonotype. In DNA form, the CDR3 reads TGCAGTGCTAGAAGGACAGGTATGACCTACGAGCAGTACTTC. Its protein product is CSARRTGMTYEQYF. This sequence joins TRBV20-1 and TRBJ2-7; 7 bases match TRBD1. J lost 2 bases, V lost 2 bases, and 6 bases had no gene match. The germline CDR1 and CDR2 sequences are DFQATT and SNEGSKA (reference sequence). The CDR3 is 14 amino acids.

This clonotype was found many times. The chain employs TRBV28 and TRBJ1-1, with TRBD1 identical over 7 bases. Trimming removed 7 bases from V and 11 bases from J; junction bases left unmatched: 13. The CDR3 is 13 residues long. Germline-derived CDR1 and CDR2 are MDHEN and SYDVKM. CDR3 residues: CASTARGLLGAFF. The CDR3 DNA sequence: TGTGCCAGCACCGCGAGGGGGCTTTTAGGGGCTTTCTTT.

This clonotype was detected ten times or more. The V call is TRBV24-1, the J call TRBJ2-1, with D tentatively TRBD1 (5 bases). This CDR3 has 20 amino acids. Trimming took off 1 base at V and 2 bases at J, with 23 bases between the two ends. Looked up from germline, CDR1 is KGHDR and CDR2 is SFDVKD. In nucleotides, the CDR3 is TGTGCCACCAGTGATTTCCGCGCCAGGGCGAACCCGACCACCTACAATGAGCAGTTCTTC. Translated: CATSDFRARANPTTYNEQFF.

This clonotype was seen ten or more times. This chain joins TRBV2 and TRBJ2-1, with 14 bases lining up with TRBD2. The CDR3 length is 16 residues. V dropped 8 bases and J dropped 0; count of bases not matched to a gene: 3. CDR1 SNHLY and CDR2 FYNNEI come from the germline V gene. The CDR3 nucleotides read TGTGCCAGCGGAGGGACTAGCGGGAGCTCCTACAATGAGCAGTTCTTC. The encoded protein is CASGGTSGSSYNEQFF.

This clonotype showed up many times. The chain joins TRBV5-1 to TRBJ2-7, with D tentatively TRBD2 (5 bases). Germline CDR1 reads SGHRS; CDR2 reads YFSETQ. The V gene lost 4 bases and the J gene lost 2 bases, with 16 bases spanning the gap. CDR3 size: 15 residues. CDR3 coding DNA: TGCGCCAGCAGCCCCGCGGCGGGTCAGGCCTACGAGCAGTACTTC. Translation gives CASSPAAGQAYEQYF.

This clonotype was seen at least ten times. The chain combines TRBV28 with TRBJ1-2, with a tentative D call TRBD1 (6 bases). The ends were cut back, 5 bases at V and 4 bases at J, with 14 bases in the middle. CDR3 length: 14 residues. Germline V gene lookup returns CDR1 MDHEN and CDR2 SYDVKM. CDR3 amino acids: CASSPRQERYGYTF. The DNA of the CDR3 is TGTGCCAGCAGTCCCCGACAGGAGCGCTATGGCTACACCTTC.

This clonotype was picked up a small number of times. The chain employs TRBV18 and TRBJ2-7; TRBD1 is a possible D gene (5 bases). The CDR3 has 14 amino acids. Deletions cut 3 bases from V and 2 bases from J, with 11 bases between. Germline CDR1 and CDR2: KGHSH and LQKENI. CDR3 sequence reads: CASSPPGNTYEQYF. The CDR3 DNA reads as TGTGCCAGCTCACCTCCAGGGAACACCTACGAGCAGTACTTC.

At least ten counts were recorded for this clonotype. The J gene is TRBJ2-5, the V gene TRBV29-1; TRBD1 aligns across 10 bases. V was pared by 7 bases and J by 1 base, with 0 bases of the junction left unmatched. Germline-derived CDR1 and CDR2 are SQVTM and ANQGSEA. This CDR3 region has 12 residues. The CDR3 nucleotides are TGCAGCGGGACAGGGGGCCAAGAGACCCAGTACTTC. This gives the protein CSGTGGQETQYF.

The V gene is TRBV3-1, the J gene TRBJ2-1, with TRBD1 matching over 7 bases. Per the germline V gene, CDR1 is LGHDT and CDR2 is YNNKEL (reference sequence). CDR3 length: 13 amino acids. J was trimmed by 15 bases and V by 1 base; bases with no gene match: 9. CDR3 bases: TGTGCCAGCAGCCAAGTCCCTGAGACAGGGATGTTCTTC. Translated, it gives CASSQVPETGMFF.

The gene calls are TRBV11-2 and TRBJ2-7; 9 bases are shared with TRBD1. The CDR3 has 15 residues. Trimming cost V 3 bases and J 4 bases; bases outside gene matches: 7. Per germline, CDR1 SGHAT and CDR2 FQNNGV. The chain's CDR3 is CASSFKVTGGYEQYF. The CDR3 DNA reads as TGTGCCAGCAGCTTCAAAGTGACAGGGGGATACGAGCAGTACTTC.

There are many counts of this clonotype. J is TRBJ1-5 and V is TRBV7-9; no firm D call. This CDR3 comprises 12 residues. CDR1 and CDR2 (germline): SEHNR, FQNEAQ (reference sequence). The V end lost 6 bases, the J end lost 7 bases, and 10 bases lay between the germline ends. The CDR3 nucleotides read TGTGCCAGCAGTTCTAGGTTCCAGCCCCAGCATTTT. Translated, it gives CASSSRFQPQHF.